This TCR beta chain emerged from a study of shared T cell receptors in the human thymus. Sequenced by immunoSEQ multiplex PCR; TCRdb stores in-frame clones only, minus some. The sample holds about 730,000 clones, 80% to 90% seen once. CDR3 length: 16 amino acids. CDR1 and CDR2 from the germline V gene are SGHTA and FQGNSA. V was clipped by 2 bases and J by 4 bases, with 17 bases between them. The sample holds a few counts of this clone. These data were also filed under a second study, of human thymus T cells. From that second work: It was healthy Finnish infants having corrective surgery for congenital heart defects who were the donors. The source of the thymus tissue was resections taken during corrective heart surgery. Thymic as well as blood repertoires seemed to favor certain V and J genes unevenly.

The clonotype comes from a girl under three years old with a congenital heart defect. Sequencing input: thymocytes. J is TRBJ1-2 and V is TRBV7-2, with D unclear. Written as DNA, the CDR3 is TGTGCCAGCAGCTTAATTCGCAGGCTCAACACCTATGGCTACACCTTC. It translates to CASSLIRRLNTYGYTF.